This TCR beta chain was found in a study of vaccination and CD4 T cells after COVID-19. Whole-study context: Stimulation of the cells used overlapping spike peptide pools from SARS-CoV-2 and from the common cold coronaviruses HCoV-NL63, HCoV-OC43 and HCoV-229E.

As concerns this clonotype: Its antigen is not identified.

The CDR3 loop spans 15 amino acids. With 6 bases clipped from V and 0 bases from J, the junction kept 8 bases outside the gene matches. The Oncomine TCR Beta short-read assay sequenced DNA from cultured CD4+ T cells. One entry per CDR3 protein, called by TCRdb with MiXCR from the PCR reads. The sample has over 10,000 distinct CDR3 sequences, more than 55% seen once; the top ten hold approximately 12%. Treatment meaning: roughly 10-day PBMC culture with coronavirus spike peptide pools or control peptides (ViraFEST assay). Peptide pools at around 10 ug/ml stimulated two million PBMCs per well with 10 IU/ml IL-2.

The TCR sequence derives from a human donor who had recovered from COVID-19. This chain links TRBV12-3 or TRBV12-4 with TRBJ2-7; the match to TRBD1 covers 7 bases. The specimen sequenced was CD4+ T cells from blood, cultured in vitro. The CDR3 nucleotides read TGTGCCAGCAGCCCTGGACAGGCTATCTCCTACGAGCAGTACTTC. Its protein is CASSPGQAISYEQYF.